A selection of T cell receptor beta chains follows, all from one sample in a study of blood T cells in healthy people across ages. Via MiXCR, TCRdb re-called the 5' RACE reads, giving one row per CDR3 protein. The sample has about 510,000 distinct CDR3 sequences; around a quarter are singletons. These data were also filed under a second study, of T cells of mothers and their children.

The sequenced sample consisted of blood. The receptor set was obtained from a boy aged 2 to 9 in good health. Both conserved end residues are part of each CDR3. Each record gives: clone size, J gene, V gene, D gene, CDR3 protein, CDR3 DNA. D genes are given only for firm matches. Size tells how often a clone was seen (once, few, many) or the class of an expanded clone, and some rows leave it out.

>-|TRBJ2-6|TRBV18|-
CASSQTGSSGGANVLTF
TGTGCCAGCTCACAAACAGGGAGCTCTGGTGGGGCCAACGTCCTGACTTTC
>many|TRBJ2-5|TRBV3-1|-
CASSRRRLGEETQYF
TGTGCCAGCAGTCGCAGACGTCTGGGGGAAGAGACCCAGTACTTC
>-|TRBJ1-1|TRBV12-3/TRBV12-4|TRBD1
CASSSRDSGYAFF
TGTGCCAGCAGCTCCAGGGACAGTGGATACGCTTTCTTT
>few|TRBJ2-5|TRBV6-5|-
CASSQMGPGETQYF
TGTGCCAGCAGTCAGATGGGTCCGGGGGAGACCCAGTACTTC
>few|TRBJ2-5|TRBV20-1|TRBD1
CSATPTGEQETQYF
TGCAGTGCTACCCCAACAGGGGAACAAGAGACCCAGTACTTC
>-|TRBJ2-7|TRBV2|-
CASSEGGGTYEQYF
TGTGCCAGCAGTGAAGGCGGGGGCACCTACGAGCAGTACTTC
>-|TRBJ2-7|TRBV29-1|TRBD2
CSVEGGLAGSYEQYF
TGCAGCGTTGAGGGGGGACTAGCGGGATCCTACGAGCAGTACTTC
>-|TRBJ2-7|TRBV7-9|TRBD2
CASTPTSGSYEQYF
TGTGCCAGCACCCCGACCAGCGGGAGCTACGAGCAGTACTTC
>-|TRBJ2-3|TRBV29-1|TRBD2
CSGALAEGTDTQYF
TGCAGCGGTGCACTAGCGGAAGGCACAGATACGCAGTATTTT
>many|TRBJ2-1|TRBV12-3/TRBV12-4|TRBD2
CASSPGTSGSGSYNEQFF
TGTGCCAGCAGTCCAGGGACTAGCGGGAGCGGATCCTACAATGAGCAGTTCTTC
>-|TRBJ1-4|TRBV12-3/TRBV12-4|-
CASSFQGSNEKLFF
TGTGCCAGCAGTTTTCAGGGGTCTAATGAAAAACTGTTTTTT
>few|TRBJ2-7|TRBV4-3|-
CASSPDLYYEQYF
TGCGCCAGCAGCCCGGACTTGTACTACGAGCAGTACTTC
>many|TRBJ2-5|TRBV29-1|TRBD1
CSVDDRGWETQYF
TGCAGCGTTGATGACAGGGGGTGGGAGACCCAGTACTTC
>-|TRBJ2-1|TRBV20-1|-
CSARGTVVYNEQFF
TGCAGTGCTAGGGGGACCGTGGTGTACAACGAGCAGTTCTTC
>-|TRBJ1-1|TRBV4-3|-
CASSQGTVKMNTEAFF
TGCGCCAGCAGCCAAGGGACGGTTAAAATGAACACTGAAGCTTTCTTT
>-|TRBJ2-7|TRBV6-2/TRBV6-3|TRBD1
CASSRQGPSYEQYF
TGTGCCAGCAGCCGACAGGGGCCATCCTACGAGCAGTACTTC
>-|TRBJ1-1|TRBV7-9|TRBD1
CVSTNNRGSEAFF
TGTGTCAGCACCAACAACAGGGGATCTGAAGCTTTCTTT
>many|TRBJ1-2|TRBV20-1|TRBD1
CSASGTAYGYTF
TGCAGTGCTAGCGGGACAGCTTATGGCTACACCTTC
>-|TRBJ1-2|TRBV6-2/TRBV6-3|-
CASSYSPRRGFNYGYTF
TGTGCCAGCAGTTACAGCCCGCGGCGGGGATTTAACTATGGCTACACCTTC
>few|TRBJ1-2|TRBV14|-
CASSQGARRGGYTF
TGTGCCAGCAGCCAGGGGGCACGGCGCGGTGGCTACACCTTC
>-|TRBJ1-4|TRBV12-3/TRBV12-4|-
CASSLGSREKLFF
TGTGCCAGCAGTTTAGGGAGTAGGGAAAAACTGTTTTTT
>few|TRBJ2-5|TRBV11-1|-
CASSPTGVAWPTPSQQETQYF
TGTGCCAGCAGCCCCACGGGGGTGGCCTGGCCAACACCCTCCCAGCAAGAGACCCAGTACTTC
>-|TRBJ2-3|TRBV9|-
CASSVVGPIAGTDTQYF
TGTGCCAGCAGCGTAGTGGGACCGATAGCAGGAACAGATACGCAGTATTTT
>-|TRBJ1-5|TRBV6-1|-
CASDPGLSNQPQHF
TGTGCCAGCGACCCGGGGCTAAGCAATCAGCCCCAGCATTTT
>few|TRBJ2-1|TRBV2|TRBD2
CASSEGGSRSYNEQFF
TGTGCCAGCAGTGAAGGCGGGAGTCGCTCCTACAATGAGCAGTTCTTC
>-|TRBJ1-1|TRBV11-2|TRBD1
CASSPGQDKNTEAFF
TGTGCCAGCAGCCCAGGACAGGACAAGAACACTGAAGCTTTCTTT
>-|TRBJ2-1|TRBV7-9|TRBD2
CASSPPTSGRGNEQFF
TGTGCCAGCAGCCCCCCTACTAGCGGGAGGGGGAATGAGCAGTTCTTC
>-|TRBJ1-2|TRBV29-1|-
CSVEASNRNGYTF
TGCAGCGTTGAAGCGTCCAACCGGAATGGCTACACCTTC
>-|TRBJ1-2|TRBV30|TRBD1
CAWSWQGGGGYTF
TGTGCCTGGAGTTGGCAAGGGGGCGGTGGCTACACCTTC
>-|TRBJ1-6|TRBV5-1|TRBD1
CASSSGQAYNSPLHF
TGCGCCAGCAGCTCGGGACAGGCATATAATTCACCCCTCCACTTT
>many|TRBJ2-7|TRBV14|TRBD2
CASSQDGTSGSYEQYF
TGTGCCAGCAGCCAAGACGGGACTAGCGGGAGTTACGAGCAGTACTTC
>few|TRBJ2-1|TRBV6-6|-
CASKGGASDEQFF
TGTGCCAGCAAGGGCGGGGCAAGCGATGAGCAGTTCTTC
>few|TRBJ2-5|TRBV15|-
CATSRDLFGGRVGETQYF
TGTGCCACCAGCAGAGATCTCTTTGGTGGTAGGGTTGGGGAGACCCAGTACTTC
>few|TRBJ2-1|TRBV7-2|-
CASTPAGGKYNEQFF
TGTGCCAGCACCCCGGCGGGCGGGAAGTACAATGAGCAGTTCTTC
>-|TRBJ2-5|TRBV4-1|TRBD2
CASSKRGSETQYF
TGCGCCAGCAGCAAGCGGGGTAGTGAGACCCAGTACTTC
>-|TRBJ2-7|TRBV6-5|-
CASRFQGGYEQYF
TGTGCCAGCAGGTTTCAGGGGGGCTACGAGCAGTACTTC
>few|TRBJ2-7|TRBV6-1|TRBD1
CASSEWQGAYEQYF
TGTGCCAGCAGTGAATGGCAGGGGGCTTACGAGCAGTACTTC